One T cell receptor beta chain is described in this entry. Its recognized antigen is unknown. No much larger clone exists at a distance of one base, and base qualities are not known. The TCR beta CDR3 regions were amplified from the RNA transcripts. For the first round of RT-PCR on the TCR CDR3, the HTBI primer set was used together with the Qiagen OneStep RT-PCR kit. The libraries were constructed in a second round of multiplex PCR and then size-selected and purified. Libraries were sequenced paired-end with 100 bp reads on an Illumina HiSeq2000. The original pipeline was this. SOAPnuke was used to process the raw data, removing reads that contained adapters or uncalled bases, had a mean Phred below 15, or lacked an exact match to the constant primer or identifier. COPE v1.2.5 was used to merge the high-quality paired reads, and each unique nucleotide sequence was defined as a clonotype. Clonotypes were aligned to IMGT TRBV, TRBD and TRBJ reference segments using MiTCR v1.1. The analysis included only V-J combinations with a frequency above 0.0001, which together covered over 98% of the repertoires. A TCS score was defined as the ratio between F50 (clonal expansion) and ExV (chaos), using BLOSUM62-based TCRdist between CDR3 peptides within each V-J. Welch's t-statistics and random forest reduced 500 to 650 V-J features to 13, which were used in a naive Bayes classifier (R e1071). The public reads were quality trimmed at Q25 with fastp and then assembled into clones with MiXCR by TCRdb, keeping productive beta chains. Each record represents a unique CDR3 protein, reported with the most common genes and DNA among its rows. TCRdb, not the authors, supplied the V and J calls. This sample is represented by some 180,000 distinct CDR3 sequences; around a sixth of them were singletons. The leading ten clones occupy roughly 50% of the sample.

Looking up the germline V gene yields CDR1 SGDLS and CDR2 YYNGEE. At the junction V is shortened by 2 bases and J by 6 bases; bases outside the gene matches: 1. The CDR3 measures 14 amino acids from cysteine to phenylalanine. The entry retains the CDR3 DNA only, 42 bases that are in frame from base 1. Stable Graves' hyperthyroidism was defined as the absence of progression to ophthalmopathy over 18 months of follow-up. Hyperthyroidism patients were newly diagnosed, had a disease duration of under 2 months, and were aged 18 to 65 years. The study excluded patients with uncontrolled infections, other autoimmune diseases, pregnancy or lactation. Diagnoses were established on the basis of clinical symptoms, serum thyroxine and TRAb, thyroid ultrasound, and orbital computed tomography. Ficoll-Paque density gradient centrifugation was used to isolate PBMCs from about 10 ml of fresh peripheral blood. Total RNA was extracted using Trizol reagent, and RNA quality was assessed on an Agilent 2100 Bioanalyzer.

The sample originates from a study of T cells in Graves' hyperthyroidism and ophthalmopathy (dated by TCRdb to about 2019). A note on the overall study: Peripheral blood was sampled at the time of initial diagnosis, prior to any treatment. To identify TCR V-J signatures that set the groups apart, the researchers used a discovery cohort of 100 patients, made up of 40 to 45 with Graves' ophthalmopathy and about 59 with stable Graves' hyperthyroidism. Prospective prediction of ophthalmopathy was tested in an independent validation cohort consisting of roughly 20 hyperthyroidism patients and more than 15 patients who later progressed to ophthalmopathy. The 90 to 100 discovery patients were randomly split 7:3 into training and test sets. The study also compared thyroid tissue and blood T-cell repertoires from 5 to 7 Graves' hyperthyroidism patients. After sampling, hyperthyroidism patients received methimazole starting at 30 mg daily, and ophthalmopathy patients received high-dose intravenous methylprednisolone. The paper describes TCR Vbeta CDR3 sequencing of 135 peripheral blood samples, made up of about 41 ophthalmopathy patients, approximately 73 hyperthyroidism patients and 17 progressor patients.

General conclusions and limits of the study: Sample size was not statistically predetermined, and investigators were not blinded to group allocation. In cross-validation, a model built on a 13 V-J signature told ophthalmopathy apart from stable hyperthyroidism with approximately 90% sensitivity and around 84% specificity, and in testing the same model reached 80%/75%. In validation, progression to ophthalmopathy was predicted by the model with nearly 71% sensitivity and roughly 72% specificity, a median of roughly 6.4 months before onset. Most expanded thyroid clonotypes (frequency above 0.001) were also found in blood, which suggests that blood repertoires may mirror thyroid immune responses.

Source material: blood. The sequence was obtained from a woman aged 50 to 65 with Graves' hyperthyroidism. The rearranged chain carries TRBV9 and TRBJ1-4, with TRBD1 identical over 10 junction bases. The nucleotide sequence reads TGTGCCAGCAGCGTCGGACAGGGGGATGAAAAACTGTTTTTT. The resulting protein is CASSVGQGDEKLFF.